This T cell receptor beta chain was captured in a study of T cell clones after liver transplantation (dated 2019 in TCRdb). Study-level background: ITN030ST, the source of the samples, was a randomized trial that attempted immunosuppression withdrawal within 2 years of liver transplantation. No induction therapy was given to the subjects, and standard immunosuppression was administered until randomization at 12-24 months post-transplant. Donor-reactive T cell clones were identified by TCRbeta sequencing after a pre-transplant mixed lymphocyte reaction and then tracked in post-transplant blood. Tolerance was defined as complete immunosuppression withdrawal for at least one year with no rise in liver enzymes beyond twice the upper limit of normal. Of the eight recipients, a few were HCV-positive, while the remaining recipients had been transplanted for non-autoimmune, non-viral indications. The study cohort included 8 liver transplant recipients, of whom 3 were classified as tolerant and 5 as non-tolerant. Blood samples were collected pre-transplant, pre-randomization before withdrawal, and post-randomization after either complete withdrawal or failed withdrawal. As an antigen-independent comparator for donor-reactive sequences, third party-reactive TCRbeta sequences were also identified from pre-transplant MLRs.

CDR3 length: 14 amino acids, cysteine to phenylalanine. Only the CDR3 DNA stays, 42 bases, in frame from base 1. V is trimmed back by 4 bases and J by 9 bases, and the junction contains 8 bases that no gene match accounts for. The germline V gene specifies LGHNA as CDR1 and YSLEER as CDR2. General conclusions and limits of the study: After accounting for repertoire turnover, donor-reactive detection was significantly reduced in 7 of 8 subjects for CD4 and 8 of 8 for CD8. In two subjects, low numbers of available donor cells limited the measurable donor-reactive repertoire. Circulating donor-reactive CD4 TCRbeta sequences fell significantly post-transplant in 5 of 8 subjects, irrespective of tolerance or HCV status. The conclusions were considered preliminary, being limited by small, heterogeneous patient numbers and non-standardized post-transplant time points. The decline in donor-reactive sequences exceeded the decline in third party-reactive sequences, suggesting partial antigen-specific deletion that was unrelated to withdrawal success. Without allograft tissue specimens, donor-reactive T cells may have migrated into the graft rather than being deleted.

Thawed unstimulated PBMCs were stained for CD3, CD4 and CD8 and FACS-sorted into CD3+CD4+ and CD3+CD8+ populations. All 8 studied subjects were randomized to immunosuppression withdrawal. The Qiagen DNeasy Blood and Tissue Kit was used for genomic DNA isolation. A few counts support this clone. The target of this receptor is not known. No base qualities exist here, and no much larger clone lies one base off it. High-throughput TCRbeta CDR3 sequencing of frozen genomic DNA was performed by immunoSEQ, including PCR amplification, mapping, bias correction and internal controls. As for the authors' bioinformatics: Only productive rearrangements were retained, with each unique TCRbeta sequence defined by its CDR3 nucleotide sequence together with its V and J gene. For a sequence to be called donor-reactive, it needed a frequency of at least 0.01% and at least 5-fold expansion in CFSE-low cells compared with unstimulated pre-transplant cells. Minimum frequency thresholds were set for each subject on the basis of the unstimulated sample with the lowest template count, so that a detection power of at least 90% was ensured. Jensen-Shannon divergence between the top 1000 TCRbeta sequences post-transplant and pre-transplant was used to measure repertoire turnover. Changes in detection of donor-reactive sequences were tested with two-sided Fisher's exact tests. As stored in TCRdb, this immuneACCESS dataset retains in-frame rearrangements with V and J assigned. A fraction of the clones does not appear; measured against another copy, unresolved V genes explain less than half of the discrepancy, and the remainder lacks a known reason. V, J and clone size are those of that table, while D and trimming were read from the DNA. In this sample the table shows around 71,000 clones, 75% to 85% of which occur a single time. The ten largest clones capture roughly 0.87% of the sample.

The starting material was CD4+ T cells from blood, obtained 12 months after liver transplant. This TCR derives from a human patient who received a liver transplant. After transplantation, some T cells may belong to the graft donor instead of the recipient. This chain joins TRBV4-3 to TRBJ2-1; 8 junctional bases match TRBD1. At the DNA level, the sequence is TGCGCCAGCAGCCCCGGACAGGGAGAAGGTGAGCAGTTCTTC. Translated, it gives CASSPGQGEGEQFF.